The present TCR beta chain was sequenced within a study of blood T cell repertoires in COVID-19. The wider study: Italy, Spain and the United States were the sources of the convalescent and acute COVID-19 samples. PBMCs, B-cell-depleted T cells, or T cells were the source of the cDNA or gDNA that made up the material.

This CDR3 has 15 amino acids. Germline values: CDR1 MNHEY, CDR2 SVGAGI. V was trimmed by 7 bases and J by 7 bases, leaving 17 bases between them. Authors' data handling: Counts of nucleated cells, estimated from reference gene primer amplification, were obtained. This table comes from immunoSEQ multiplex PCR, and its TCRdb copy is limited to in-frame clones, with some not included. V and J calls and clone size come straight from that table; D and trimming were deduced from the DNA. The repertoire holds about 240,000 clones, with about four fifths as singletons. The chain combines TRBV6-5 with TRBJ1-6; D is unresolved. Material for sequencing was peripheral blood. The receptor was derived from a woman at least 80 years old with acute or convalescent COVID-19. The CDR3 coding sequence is TGTGCCAGCACCCAGACCCGGGCGGGGAATTCACCCCTCCACTTT. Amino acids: CASTQTRAGNSPLHF.